Below, 23 T cell receptor beta chains from the same sample are listed, as sequenced in a study of blood T cell repertoires in COVID-19. Assay used: immunoSEQ multiplex PCR; TCRdb lists only in-frame clones, some missing. The data show roughly 380,000 clones, about nine tenths seen once. The sample taken for sequencing was peripheral blood. The receptors shown here come from a woman aged 40-49 years with COVID-19, enrolled during active disease.

The V gene is TRBV28, the J gene TRBJ2-7; no definite D call. V was trimmed by 5 bases and J by 4 bases, leaving 9 bases between them. CDR3 size: 12 residues. Germline values: CDR1 MDHEN, CDR2 SYDVKM. The CDR3 region is CASSRWAYEQYF. CDR3 DNA sequence: TGTGCCAGCAGTCGGTGGGCTTACGAGCAGTACTTC.

V usage is TRBV28 and J usage is TRBJ1-2; no reliable D call. V was cut by 7 bases and J by 3 bases, with 9 bases left in between. This CDR3 is 12 amino acids long. Germline V gene data show CDR1 as MDHEN and CDR2 as SYDVKM. CDR3 amino acids: CASMAAHYGYTF. The CDR3 nucleotides are TGTGCCAGCATGGCGGCCCACTATGGCTACACCTTC.

J is TRBJ1-2 and V is TRBV6-1; 8 bases agree with TRBD1. Trimming at V came to 2 bases and at J to 4 bases, leaving 12 bases not matched to a gene. This CDR3 has 17 amino acids. Germline V gives CDR1 MNHNS, CDR2 SASEGT. CDR3: CASSELGRTGQGYGYTF. The DNA of the CDR3 is TGTGCCAGCAGTGAATTGGGTCGGACAGGGCAGGGCTATGGCTACACCTTC.

The chain joins TRBV4-1 to TRBJ1-2; D ambiguous. This CDR3 spans 15 amino acids. V was trimmed by 0 bases and J by 7 bases, leaving 15 bases between them. The germline CDR1 and CDR2 sequences are MGHRA and YSYEKL. The CDR3 here is CASSQDPQDSLGYTF. For the CDR3, the DNA is TGCGCCAGCAGCCAAGATCCCCAAGACTCTCTTGGCTACACCTTC.

V usage is TRBV27 and J usage is TRBJ1-5; possibly TRBD1 for D (5 bases). CDR3 length: 13 residues. Germline CDR1 and CDR2: MNHEY and SMNVEV (reference sequence). Trimming removed 5 bases from V and 4 bases from J, with 9 bases in between. CDR3 amino acids: CASSTGVNQPQHF. The DNA of the CDR3 is TGTGCCAGCAGTACAGGTGTGAATCAGCCCCAGCATTTT.

The rearrangement uses TRBV19 and TRBJ1-2; 10 bases are a match to TRBD1. Germline V gene data show CDR1 as LNHDA and CDR2 as SQIVND (reference sequence). This CDR3 comprises 14 residues. V was clipped by 4 bases and J by 3 bases; unmatched bases: 2. This CDR3 reads CASSKGTGDYGYTF. The CDR3 DNA is TGTGCCAGTAGTAAAGGGACAGGGGACTATGGCTACACCTTC.

The V call is TRBV5-1, the J call TRBJ2-5; possibly TRBD1 for D (6 bases). CDR3 length equals 14 residues. V gave up 0 bases and J gave up 0 bases, with 6 bases separating them. The germline V gene encodes CDR1 SGHRS and CDR2 YFSETQ. CDR3 nucleotides: TGCGCCAGCAGCTTGGAGGGGGACCAAGAGACCCAGTACTTC. It is translated as CASSLEGDQETQYF.

The chain joins TRBV5-1 to TRBJ1-4; a weak D match, TRBD1 (5 bases). V was shortened by 6 bases and J by 6 bases, with 18 bases between the two germline ends. CDR1 and CDR2 (germline): SGHRS, YFSETQ. The CDR3 consists of 15 residues. The CDR3 region is CASTPGDRGDEKLFF. CDR3 nucleotides: TGCGCCAGCACCCCAGGAGACCGGGGGGATGAAAAACTGTTTTTT.

This clone was counted only a few times. The chain couples TRBV11-2 to TRBJ1-6; D might be TRBD1 (5 bases). V was shortened by 7 bases and J by 9 bases, with 19 bases between the two germline ends. The germline gives CDR1 SGHAT, CDR2 FQNNGV. This CDR3 is built from 15 residues. CDR3 nucleotide sequence: TGTGCCAGCACCACCAGGTTGGGGCCCAGTTCACCCCTCCACTTT. Translated, it gives CASTTRLGPSSPLHF.

This rearrangement joins TRBV27 to TRBJ1-2; no reliable D call. The V gene lost 0 bases and the J gene lost 8 bases, with 10 bases spanning the gap. CDR1 MNHEY and CDR2 SMNVEV come from the germline V gene (reference sequence). The CDR3 contains 13 residues. The CDR3 here is CASSLSMEVGYTF. CDR3 DNA: TGTGCCAGCAGTTTATCTATGGAGGTCGGCTACACCTTC.

This rearrangement joins TRBV4-3 to TRBJ2-5, with TRBD2 matching over 8 bases. J lost 5 bases, V lost 2 bases, and 13 bases had no gene match. The CDR3 totals 17 residues. Germline loops: CDR1 LGHNA, CDR2 YSLEER. The CDR3 DNA follows: TGCGCCAGCAGCCAAACTGCCGCGGGAGGCCTCCGGGAGACCCAGTACTTC. Translated, it gives CASSQTAAGGLRETQYF.

This clone was counted between two and nine times. The chain employs TRBV6-2 or TRBV6-3 and TRBJ2-1; TRBD2 matches 12 bases. The CDR3 spans 16 residues. CDR1 is MNHEY, CDR2 SVGEGT, per germline. V trimming: 5 bases; J trimming: 1 base; junction bases outside the gene matches: 3. Here the CDR3 reads CASSASGGGSYNEQFF. The CDR3 region has the DNA TGTGCCAGCAGTGCTAGCGGGGGGGGGTCCTACAATGAGCAGTTCTTC.

The rearrangement uses TRBV30 and TRBJ1-4; D gene unclear. CDR1 and CDR2 (germline): GTSNPN, SVGIG (reference sequence). The CDR3 sequence is 12 residues long. The germline V and J ends were trimmed by 0 bases and 8 bases, with 7 bases remaining between them. The DNA of the CDR3 is TGTGCCTGGAGTGTACGGGGAGAAAAACTGTTTTTT. It encodes CAWSVRGEKLFF.

The rearrangement links TRBV7-3 to TRBJ1-1; 7 bases are a match to TRBD1. The V gene's germline CDR1 is SGHTA and CDR2 FQGTGA. This CDR3 spans 14 amino acids. V shed 4 bases and J 4 bases; nucleotides not matched to a gene: 6. The CDR3 reads CASSSQGVGTEAFF. Here the CDR3 DNA reads TGTGCCAGCAGCTCGCAGGGGGTAGGCACTGAAGCTTTCTTT. Using reference TRBV7-3 and TRBJ1-1 for the parts outside the CDR3, the full variable domain is GAGVSQTPSNKVTEKGKYVELRCDPISGHTALYWYRQSLGQGPEFLIYFQGTGAADDSGLPNDRFFAVRPEGSVSTLKIQRTERGDSAVYLCASSSQGVGTEAFFGQGTRLTVV.

A single count supports this clone. V is TRBV28 and J is TRBJ1-4, with 7 bases fitting TRBD1. CDR3 length equals 14 residues. CDR1 and CDR2 (germline): MDHEN, SYDVKM. V shed 8 bases, J shed 0 bases, and the junction held 3 bases outside the gene matches. The CDR3 here is CASRTGATNEKLFF. The CDR3 DNA follows: TGTGCCAGCCGCACAGGGGCAACTAATGAAAAACTGTTTTTT.

The chain joins TRBV3-1 (or the pseudogene TRBV3-2) to TRBJ2-4, with TRBD2 matching 8 bases. After removal of 4 bases from V and 7 bases from J, the junction contained 12 bases not matched to a gene. The CDR3 has 16 amino acids. Germline CDR1 LGHDT, CDR2 YNNKEL (reference sequence). The CDR3 nucleotides are TGTGCCAGCAGCCCCCGCCTAGCGGGCGGAACGAACATTCAGTACTTC. Its translation: CASSPRLAGGTNIQYF.

The rearrangement links TRBV12-3 or TRBV12-4 to TRBJ1-3; D is unclear. This CDR3 region has 13 residues. Trimming took 2 bases from V and 0 from J, leaving 2 bases between them. This CDR3 reads CASSLYSGNTIYF. The CDR3 nucleotides are TGTGCCAGCAGTTTATACTCTGGAAACACCATATATTTT.

The chain is built from TRBV11-2 and TRBJ2-7; 9 positions agree with TRBD2. Germline V gives CDR1 SGHAT, CDR2 FQNNGV. V was pared by 6 bases and J by 4 bases, with 7 bases of the junction left unmatched. The CDR3 has 14 residues. For the CDR3, the DNA is TGTGCCAGCAGACGAGCGGGAGGAGCATACGAGCAGTACTTC. The encoded protein is CASRRAGGAYEQYF. The complete variable domain, with remaining parts taken from reference TRBV11-2 and TRBJ2-7, reads EAGVAQSPRYKIIEKRQSVAFWCNPISGHATLYWYQQILGQGPKLLIQFQNNGVVDDSQLPKDRFSAERLKGVDSTLKIQPAKLEDSAVYLCASRRAGGAYEQYFGPGTRLTVT.

The genes are TRBV4-1 and TRBJ2-5; no reliable D call. The CDR3 is 13 amino acids. CDR1 and CDR2 from the germline V gene are MGHRA and YSYEKL. The V end was cut by 4 bases, the J end by 5 bases, with 11 bases between. CDR3 residues: CASSRLFDETQYF. CDR3 bases: TGCGCCAGCAGCCGGCTTTTTGATGAGACCCAGTACTTC.

A few counts support this clone. The chain is built from TRBV10-3 and TRBJ1-1, with TRBD1 identical over 7 bases. CDR3 length: 14 residues. The junction had 3 bases not matched to a gene; V was cut back by 4 bases and J by 1 base. Germline loops: CDR1 ENHRY, CDR2 SYGVKD. CDR3 coding DNA: TGTGCCATCAGTGGACAGGGAGGGAACACTGAAGCTTTCTTT. Translated: CAISGQGGNTEAFF.

V usage is TRBV2 and J usage is TRBJ2-1, with TRBD2 identical over 8 bases. The CDR3 length is 14 residues. J was trimmed by 6 bases and V by 6 bases; bases with no gene match: 7. Germline values: CDR1 SNHLY, CDR2 FYNNEI. The CDR3 reads CASRGTSNSNEQFF. The DNA of the CDR3 is TGTGCCAGCAGGGGGACTAGTAATAGCAATGAGCAGTTCTTC.

The V call is TRBV11-2, the J call TRBJ2-2; 9 nucleotides match TRBD2. The CDR3 sequence is 15 residues long. Germline CDR1 SGHAT, CDR2 FQNNGV. Trimming took 5 bases from V and 1 from J; bases not matched to a gene: 2. The CDR3 DNA sequence: TGTGCCAGCAGCCCGACTAGCGGGAACACCGGGGAGCTGTTTTTT. Translating gives CASSPTSGNTGELFF.

This chain links TRBV7-3 with TRBJ1-1, with D perhaps matching TRBD1 (5 bases). The ends were cut back, 5 bases at V and 5 bases at J, with 12 bases in the middle. Germline assignment: CDR1 SGHTA and CDR2 FQGTGA. This CDR3 is 13 amino acids long. The CDR3, as DNA: TGTGCCAGCAGCCCCGGGGGTAAGACTGAAGCTTTCTTT. It translates to CASSPGGKTEAFF.